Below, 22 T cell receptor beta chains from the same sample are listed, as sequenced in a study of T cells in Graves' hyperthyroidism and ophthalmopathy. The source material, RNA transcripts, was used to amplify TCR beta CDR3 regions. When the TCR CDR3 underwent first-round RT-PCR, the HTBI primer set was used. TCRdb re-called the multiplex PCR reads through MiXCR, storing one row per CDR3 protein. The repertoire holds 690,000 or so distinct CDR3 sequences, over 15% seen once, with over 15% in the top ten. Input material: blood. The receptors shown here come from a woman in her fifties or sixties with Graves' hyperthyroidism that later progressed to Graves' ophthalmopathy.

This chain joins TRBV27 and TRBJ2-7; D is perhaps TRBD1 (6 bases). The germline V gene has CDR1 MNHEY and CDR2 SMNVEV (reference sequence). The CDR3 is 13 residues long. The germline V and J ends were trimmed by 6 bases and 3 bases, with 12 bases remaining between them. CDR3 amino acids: CASRDSLGYEQYF. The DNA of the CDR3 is TGTGCCAGCAGGGACAGTCTAGGCTACGAGCAGTACTTC.

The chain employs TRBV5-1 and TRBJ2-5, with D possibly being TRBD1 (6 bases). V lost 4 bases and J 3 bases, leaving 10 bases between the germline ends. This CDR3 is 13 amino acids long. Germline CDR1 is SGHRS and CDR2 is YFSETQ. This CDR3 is CASSVRTEETQYF. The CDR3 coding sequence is TGCGCCAGCAGCGTACGGACAGAAGAGACCCAGTACTTC.

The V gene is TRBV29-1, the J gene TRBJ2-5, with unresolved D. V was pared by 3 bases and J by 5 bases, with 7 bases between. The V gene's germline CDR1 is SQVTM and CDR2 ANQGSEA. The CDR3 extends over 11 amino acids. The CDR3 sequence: CSVELGETQYF. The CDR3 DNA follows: TGCAGCGTTGAGTTGGGGGAGACCCAGTACTTC.

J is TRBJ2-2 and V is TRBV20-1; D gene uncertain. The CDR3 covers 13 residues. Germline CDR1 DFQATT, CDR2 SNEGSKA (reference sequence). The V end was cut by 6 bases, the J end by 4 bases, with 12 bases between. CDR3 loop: CSAVTRFTGELFF. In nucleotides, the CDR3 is TGCAGTGCCGTGACCCGGTTCACCGGGGAGCTGTTTTTT.

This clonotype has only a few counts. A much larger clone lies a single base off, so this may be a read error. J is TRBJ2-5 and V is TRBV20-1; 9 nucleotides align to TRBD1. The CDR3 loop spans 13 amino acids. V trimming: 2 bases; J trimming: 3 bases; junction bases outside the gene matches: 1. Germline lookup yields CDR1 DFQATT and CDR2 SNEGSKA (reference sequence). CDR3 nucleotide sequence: TGCAGTGCTAGAAGACAGGGGGAAGAGACCCAGTACTTC. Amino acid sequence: CSARRQGEETQYF.

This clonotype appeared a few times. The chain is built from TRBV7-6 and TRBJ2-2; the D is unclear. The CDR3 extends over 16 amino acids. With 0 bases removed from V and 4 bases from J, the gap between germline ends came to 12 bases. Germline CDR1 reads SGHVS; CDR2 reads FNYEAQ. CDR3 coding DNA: TGTGCCAGCAGCTTAGCGCTAATATCTTCCACCGGGGAGCTGTTTTTT. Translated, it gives CASSLALISSTGELFF. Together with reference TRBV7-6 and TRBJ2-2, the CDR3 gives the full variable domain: GAGVSQSPRYKVTKRGQDVALRCDPISGHVSLYWYRQALGQGPEFLTYFNYEAQQDKSGLPNDRFSAERPEGSISTLTIQRTEQRDSAMYRCASSLALISSTGELFFGEGSRLTVL.

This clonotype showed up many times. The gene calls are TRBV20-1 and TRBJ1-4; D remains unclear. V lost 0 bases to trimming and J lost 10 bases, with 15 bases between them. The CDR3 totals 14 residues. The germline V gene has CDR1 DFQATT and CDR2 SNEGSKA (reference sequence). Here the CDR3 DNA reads TGCAGTGCTAGAGACCCCCAACTTTTCGGAAAACTGTTTTTT. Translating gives CSARDPQLFGKLFF.

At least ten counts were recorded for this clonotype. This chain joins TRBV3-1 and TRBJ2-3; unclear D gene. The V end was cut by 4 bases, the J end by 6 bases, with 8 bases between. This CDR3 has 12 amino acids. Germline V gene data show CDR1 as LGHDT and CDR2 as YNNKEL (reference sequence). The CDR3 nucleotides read TGTGCCAGCAGCCGAATGAGGGATACGCAGTATTTT. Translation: CASSRMRDTQYF.

CDR3 DNA sequence: TGTGCCAGCACTGTGGGGGCGCCTAGCTCCTACGAGCAGTACTTC. It encodes CASTVGAPSSYEQYF. The chain uses TRBV5-4 and TRBJ2-7, with D possibly matching TRBD1 (6 bases). The CDR3 consists of 15 residues. The V gene's germline CDR1 is SGHNT and CDR2 YYREEE (reference sequence). V was cut by 6 bases and J by 0 bases, with 16 bases left in between.

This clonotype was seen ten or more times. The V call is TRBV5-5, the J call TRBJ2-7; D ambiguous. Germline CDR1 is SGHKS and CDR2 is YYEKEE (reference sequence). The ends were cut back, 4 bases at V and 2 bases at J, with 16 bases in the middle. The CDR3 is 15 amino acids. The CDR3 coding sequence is TGTGCCAGCAGCCGAGACTCCTTTATGACCTACGAGCAGTACTTC. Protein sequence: CASSRDSFMTYEQYF. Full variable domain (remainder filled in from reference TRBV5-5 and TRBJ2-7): DAGVTQSPTHLIKTRGQQVTLRCSPISGHKSVSWYQQVLGQGPQFIFQYYEKEERGRGNFPDRFSARQFPNYSSELNVNALLLGDSALYLCASSRDSFMTYEQYFGPGTRLTVT.

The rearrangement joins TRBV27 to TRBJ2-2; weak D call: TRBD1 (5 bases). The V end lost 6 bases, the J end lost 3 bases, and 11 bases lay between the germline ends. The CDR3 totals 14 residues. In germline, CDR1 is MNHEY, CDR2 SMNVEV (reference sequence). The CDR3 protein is CASRESGYTGELFF. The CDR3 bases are TGTGCCAGCAGAGAATCAGGGTACACCGGGGAGCTGTTTTTT.

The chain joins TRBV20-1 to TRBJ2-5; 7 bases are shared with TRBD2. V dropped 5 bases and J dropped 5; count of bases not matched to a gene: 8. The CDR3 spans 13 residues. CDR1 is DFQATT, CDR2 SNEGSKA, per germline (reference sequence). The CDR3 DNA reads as TGCAGTGCTTGCCTTGGGGGGGGGGAGACCCAGTACTTC. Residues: CSACLGGGETQYF.

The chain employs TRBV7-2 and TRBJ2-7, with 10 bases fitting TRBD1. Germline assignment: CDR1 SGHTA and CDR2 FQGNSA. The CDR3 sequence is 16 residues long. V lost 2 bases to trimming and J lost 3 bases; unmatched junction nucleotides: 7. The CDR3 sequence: CASSLQAGQGNYEQYF. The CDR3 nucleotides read TGTGCCAGCAGCTTACAGGCGGGACAGGGGAACTACGAGCAGTACTTC.

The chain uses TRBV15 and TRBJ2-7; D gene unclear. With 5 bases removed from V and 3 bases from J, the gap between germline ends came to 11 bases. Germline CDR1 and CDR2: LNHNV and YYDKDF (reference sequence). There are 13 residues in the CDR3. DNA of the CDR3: TGTGCCACCAGCCCGGGCAGCTACTACGAGCAGTACTTC. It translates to CATSPGSYYEQYF.

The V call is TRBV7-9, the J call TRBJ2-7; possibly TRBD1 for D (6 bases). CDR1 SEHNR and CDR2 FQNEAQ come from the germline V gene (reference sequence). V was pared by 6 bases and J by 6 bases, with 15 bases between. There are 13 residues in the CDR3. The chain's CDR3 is CASRSGTTGEQYF. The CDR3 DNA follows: TGTGCCAGCAGATCCGGGACAACCGGCGAGCAGTACTTC.

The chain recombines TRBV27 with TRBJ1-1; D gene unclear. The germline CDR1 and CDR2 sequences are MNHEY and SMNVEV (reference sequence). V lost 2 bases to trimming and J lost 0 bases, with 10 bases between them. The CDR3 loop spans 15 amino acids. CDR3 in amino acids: CASSLNVPLNTEAFF. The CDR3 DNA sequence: TGTGCCAGCAGTTTAAATGTCCCCCTGAACACTGAAGCTTTCTTT.

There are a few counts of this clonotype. The chain's CDR3 is CASSEVGQGTDTQYF. The DNA for the CDR3 is TGTGCCAGCAGTGAAGTGGGACAGGGTACAGATACGCAGTATTTT. This chain connects TRBV2 to TRBJ2-3; TRBD1 matches 9 bases. The CDR3 has 15 residues. Losses at the gene ends were 1 base for V and 3 bases for J; bases not matched to a gene: 2. Germline V CDR1 and CDR2: SNHLY, FYNNEI.

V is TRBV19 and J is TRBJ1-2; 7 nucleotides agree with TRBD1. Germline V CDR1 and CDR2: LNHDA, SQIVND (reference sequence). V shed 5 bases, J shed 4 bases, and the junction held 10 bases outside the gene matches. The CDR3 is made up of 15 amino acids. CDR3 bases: TGTGCCAGTAGTGTAGGGGACAGTGACCTCTATGGCTACACCTTC. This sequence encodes CASSVGDSDLYGYTF.

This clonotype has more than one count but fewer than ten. CDR3 sequence reads: CASSLALKGYTEAFF. The DNA for the CDR3 is TGCGCCAGCAGCTTGGCCCTGAAAGGGTACACTGAAGCTTTCTTT. The gene calls are TRBV5-1 and TRBJ1-1; D not resolved. Per the germline V gene, CDR1 is SGHRS and CDR2 is YFSETQ. The CDR3 contains 15 residues. Between the trimmed V and J ends, which lost 0 bases and 3 bases, there was a span of 12 bases.

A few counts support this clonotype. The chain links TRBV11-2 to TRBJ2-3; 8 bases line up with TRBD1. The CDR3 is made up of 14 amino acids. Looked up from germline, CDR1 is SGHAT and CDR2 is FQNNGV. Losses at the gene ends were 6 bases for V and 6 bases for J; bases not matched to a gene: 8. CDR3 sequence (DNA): TGTGCCAGCAGACCGGGACAGGACACCGATACGCAGTATTTT. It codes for CASRPGQDTDTQYF.

CDR3 coding DNA: TGCAGTGCTAGAAAGGGACTAGCGGGGGGAGTATGGGAGACCCAGTACTTC. Translation: CSARKGLAGGVWETQYF. The chain links TRBV20-1 to TRBJ2-5, with TRBD2 identical over 15 bases. The CDR3 sequence is 17 residues long. V shed 2 bases and J 5 bases; nucleotides not matched to a gene: 9. Per germline, CDR1 DFQATT and CDR2 SNEGSKA (reference sequence).

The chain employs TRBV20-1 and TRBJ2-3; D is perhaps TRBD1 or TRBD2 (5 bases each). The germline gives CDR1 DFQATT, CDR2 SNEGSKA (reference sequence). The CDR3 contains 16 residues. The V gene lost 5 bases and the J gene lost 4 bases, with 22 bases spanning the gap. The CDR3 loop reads CSASSFRGRGADTQYF. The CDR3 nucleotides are TGCAGTGCTTCTTCATTTCGGGGACGTGGGGCAGATACGCAGTATTTT.